The text below deals with one TCR beta chain. The table lists this clone with a few counts. This clone's antigen is unknown. No base quality values were provided; no much bigger clone lies one nucleotide off. The CDR3 contains 14 residues, cysteine and phenylalanine counted. Of all the DNA, just the CDR3 is kept, 42 bases in frame from base 1. The V end loses 5 bases and the J end loses 5 bases, and a stretch of 16 bases separates them. CDR1 SGDLS and CDR2 YYNGEE were looked up in the germline V gene. Each donor gave one peripheral blood draw, around 100 mL on average, collected into heparinised tubes. Using a panel that included CD45RO, CCR7, CD25, CD127, CD95 and CD27, naive, central memory, regulatory and stem cell-like memory CD4+ T cells were sorted on a BD FACSAria II. A purity above 95% was achieved for all sorted populations. PBMCs were isolated immediately by Lymphoprep density gradient centrifugation and stained directly without culture. So that batch effects would be minimized, each experiment stained and sorted samples in pairs, pairing one healthy donor with one patient.

The source of the sample is a study of beta chain features in type 1 diabetes listed by TCRdb under 2018. About the investigation overall: Patients and healthy donors did not differ in mean age, gender distribution, total cell number or subset yield. A total of over 90,000,000 sorted cells were examined across all samples, and a strong correlation was observed between cell number per subset and RNA yield. Regulatory and stem cell-like memory subsets were obtained from only 8 patients and roughly 8 healthy donors, while naive and central memory subsets were obtained from all 28 donors. The study compared TCRB repertoires of sorted circulating CD4+ T cell subsets between recently diagnosed type 1 diabetes patients and matched healthy donors. Overall study results and their limits: Naive, central memory and regulatory TCRB repertoires appeared more similar among patients than among healthy donors. PCR might favor shorter templates, but patient and control samples were amplified and corrected together, so any skew would affect both groups equally. Because small numbers of individuals were included in the HLA sub-analyses, any influence of HLA type on TCRB rearrangement was left unresolved. A moderate but significant shortening of TCRB CDR3 length was observed in type 1 diabetes patients in all four CD4+ subsets. Because cDNA rather than genomic DNA was sequenced, highly expressing activated cells could have been over-represented, although no difference in activation and CD3 levels was found between groups. At VDJ recombination sites, type 1 diabetes patients had fewer insertions and more deleted nucleotides, which implies abnormalities in thymic rearrangement.

The entire amount of isolated RNA was reverse transcribed using the High Capacity cDNA Reverse Transcription Kit, so the sequenced TCRB transcripts were expressed ones. Naive, central memory and regulatory T cell samples underwent deep immunoSEQ sequencing, averaging around 3.9 million total reads per sample. Sorted cells were lysed in RLT buffer, and RNA was extracted using DNase-treated RNeasy Micro or Mini kits according to cell number. To prevent cross-contamination, every cell subset was processed on its own, while patient and healthy donor samples were processed together. The immunoSEQ multiplex PCR was used to amplify TCRB sequences from cDNA, generating 87-bp fragments that spanned the CDR3 region. Amplicons were sequenced on the Illumina HiSeq platform. As for the original processing: PCR bias was corrected computationally using synthetic template baselines, and reads within Hamming distance 2 were collapsed, with unmergeable singletons discarded. Reads were aligned to IMGT to assign V, D and J genes, CDR3 length, and insertions or deletions at six rearrangement sites. Within each subset, clonotype counts were normalized to sorted cell number, after which true diversity and Gini coefficients were computed with the tcR R package. The overlap coefficient, calculated on TCRB nucleotide sequences, was used to measure repertoire sharing. Out-of-frame TCRB sequences from naive cells were analyzed as a proxy for the pre-selection repertoire. TCRdb took this table from immuneACCESS and kept in-frame rearrangements with V and J called. Such tables lack part of the clones; where checked against another copy, unresolved V genes explain under half of the gap, and the rest is unexplained. V and J calls and clone size are copied from that table; D and trimming were computed from the DNA. For this sample there are just over 450,000 clones; around 30% appear just once. About 0.06% of the sample comes from the top ten.

The sequence is built from TRBV9 and TRBJ2-5, with a tentative D gene TRBD2 over 5 matching bases. Sequencing used naive CD4+ T cells from blood. The cell subset or site label here, explained by the study, means: true naive CD4+ T cells. This receptor was identified in a man between 18 and 29 years old in good health. The encoded CDR3 is CASSRAGDGETQYF. The nucleotide sequence is given as TGTGCCAGCAGTAGAGCCGGGGATGGGGAGACCCAGTACTTC.